Reported below is one T cell receptor (beta chain). Its antigen is undetermined. The data were taken from a study of OX40 agonist ivuxolimab in advanced cancers. Looking at the study overall: Allowance was made for prior anti-PD-1, anti-PD-L1 or anti-CTLA-4 therapy, and about 44% had some. Among those treated, three patients had partial responses, one with hepatocellular carcinoma and two with cutaneous melanoma. Study conclusions and caveats: Expanded peripheral T cells had an undetermined antigen specificity. Clones of CD4+ and CD8+ blood T cells grew by week 6 at doses of 0.1 to 3.0 mg/kg.

Libraries were prepared by immunoSEQ multiplex PCR; TCRdb keeps only in-frame clonotypes and omits some of them. The sample records 37,000 or so clones, roughly 87% being singletons. CDR3 length: 17 amino acids. From germline, CDR1 is SGHTS and CDR2 YDEGEE. Trimming shortened V by 3 bases and J by 0 bases, and 17 bases separated the two germline ends. The sample here was CD4+ or CD8+ T cells sorted from blood, taken in a trial of the OX40 agonist ivuxolimab. This chain links TRBV5-8 with TRBJ2-3; D gene unclear. The sequence derives from an adult with an advanced solid tumor such as melanoma, head and neck, liver or kidney cancer. The CDR3 nucleotides read TGTGCCAGCAGCTCTGGACCGAGGAGAGGTAGCACAGATACGCAGTATTTT. Encoded protein: CASSSGPRRGSTDTQYF.